These T cell receptor beta chains were read from a single sample in a study of cytomegalovirus exposure and HLA in healthy donors. Data came from immunoSEQ multiplex PCR; TCRdb stores just in-frame clones and leaves some out. The table has 95,000 to 100,000 clones, 70% to 80% seen once. Material: PBMCs. These receptor sequences come from a man aged 55 to 70 in good health and CMV-seropositive. CDR3s include the opening cysteine and the closing phenylalanine or tryptophan. A D gene is named only where the DNA matches it firmly. Rows may omit the clone size; those that give it use once, few, many or a size class.

>TRBJ1-6|TRBD1|14|TRBV6-1|.
CASRTGTEVGPLHF
TGTGCCAGCAGGACCGGGACAGAGGTCGGGCCCCTCCACTTT
>TRBJ2-7|TRBD1|14|TRBV6-5|.
CASRTGGLSYEQYF
TGTGCCAGCAGGACAGGGGGTCTCTCCTACGAGCAGTACTTC
>TRBJ1-6|TRBD1|14|TRBV7-3|few
CASSWTGENSPLHF
TGTGCCAGCAGCTGGACAGGGGAGAATTCACCCCTCCACTTT
>TRBJ2-3|.|16|TRBV4-2|few
CASSQATGGGPDTQYF
TGTGCCAGCAGCCAAGCTACAGGGGGAGGGCCAGATACGCAGTATTTT
>TRBJ1-4|TRBD1|20|TRBV4-1|few
CASSQRAPLLLTGTNEKLFF
TGCGCCAGCAGCCAACGCGCTCCCCTTCTTTTGACAGGGACTAATGAAAAACTGTTTTTT
>TRBJ2-6|TRBD1|17|TRBV5-1|once
CASSSNRGLGGANVLTF
TGCGCCAGCAGCTCGAACAGGGGGCTTGGTGGGGCCAACGTCCTGACTTTC
>TRBJ2-1|.|12|TRBV7-8|.
CASSFPGGGQFF
TGTGCCAGCAGCTTTCCCGGGGGAGGGCAGTTCTTC
>TRBJ2-7|TRBD2|16|TRBV7-2|.
CASSLEGSGGGYEQYF
TGTGCCAGCAGCTTAGAAGGTAGCGGGGGGGGCTACGAGCAGTACTTC
>TRBJ2-3|.|15|TRBV27|few
CASSFGLRGTDTQYF
TGTGCCAGCAGTTTTGGCCTTCGGGGCACAGATACGCAGTATTTT
>TRBJ1-3|.|14|TRBV6-5|few
CASRSREPGNTIYF
TGTGCCAGCAGATCGAGGGAGCCCGGAAACACCATATATTTT